The 22 T cell receptor beta chains reported below all come from one sample, sequenced in a study of blood T cell repertoires in COVID-19. TCRdb's copy holds only in-frame clones and misses some; the assay was immunoSEQ multiplex PCR. Altogether 650,000 to 800,000 clones are present, approximately 90% being singletons, with the ten largest covering approximately 0.25%. Specimen: peripheral blood. These receptors originate from a woman aged 18-29 years with acute or convalescent COVID-19.

The chain recombines TRBV6-5 with TRBJ1-2; TRBD1 might be the D (6 bases). The CDR3 runs 15 residues. Germline CDR1 and CDR2: MNHEY and SVGAGI. Trimming shortened V by 6 bases and J by 4 bases, and 18 bases separated the two germline ends. In DNA form, the CDR3 reads TGTGCCAGCAGCTCTCAGGGGAGCAACACCTATGGCTACACCTTC. Protein: CASSSQGSNTYGYTF.

The rearrangement uses TRBV6-6 and TRBJ2-7; no clear D gene. The CDR3 covers 14 residues. Germline V gives CDR1 MNHNY, CDR2 SVGAGI (reference sequence). V lost 7 bases and J 2 bases, leaving 15 bases between the germline ends. The CDR3, as DNA: TGTGCCAGCATGAGCGCTGATCGTCCCTACGAGCAGTACTTC. As protein: CASMSADRPYEQYF.

The chain carries TRBV5-5 and TRBJ1-3; no firm D call. The CDR3 loop spans 13 amino acids. Germline CDR1 is SGHKS and CDR2 is YYEKEE (reference sequence). Trimming removed 6 bases at V and 1 base at J, with 8 bases between. Here the CDR3 reads CASTPYSGNTIYF. The CDR3 bases are TGTGCCAGCACCCCCTATTCTGGAAACACCATATATTTT.

This rearrangement joins TRBV12-5 to TRBJ1-5; no definite D call. Trimming left V 0 bases short and J 2 bases short, with 20 bases between. The germline V gene has CDR1 LGHNT and CDR2 FRNRAP. This CDR3 is 19 amino acids long. The CDR3 bases are TGTGCTAGTGGTTTGGTACTATTCGAGACCGCCCGGGGCAATCAGCCCCAGCATTTT. As protein: CASGLVLFETARGNQPQHF.

The V and J genes are TRBV5-4 and TRBJ2-2; 9 bases line up with TRBD2. The germline V gene encodes CDR1 SGHNT and CDR2 YYREEE (reference sequence). V shed 0 bases and J 5 bases; nucleotides not matched to a gene: 5. This CDR3 contains 16 residues. CDR3 DNA sequence: TGTGCCAGCAGCTTGGGTAGCGGGGGACCTACCGGGGAGCTGTTTTTT. Amino acid sequence: CASSLGSGGPTGELFF.

The V gene is TRBV9, the J gene TRBJ1-1; D uncertain. Per germline, CDR1 SGDLS and CDR2 YYNGEE. This CDR3 is built from 12 residues. V lost 4 bases, J lost 1 base, and 5 bases lay in between. DNA for the CDR3: TGTGCCAGCAGCAGCCCGAACACTGAAGCTTTCTTT. Protein product: CASSSPNTEAFF.

V is TRBV19 and J is TRBJ1-3, with 8 nucleotides matching TRBD1. The CDR3 is made up of 15 amino acids. Unmatched junction bases numbered 9, after V lost 7 bases and J lost 4 bases. Looked up from germline, CDR1 is LNHDA and CDR2 is SQIVND (reference sequence). CDR3 nucleotides: TGTGCCAGTACCTCTTGGACAGGGCCCGGAAACACCATATATTTT. Its protein is CASTSWTGPGNTIYF.

This clone has only one observation. The chain recombines TRBV18 with TRBJ1-5; D unclear. V shed 5 bases and J shed 6 bases, with 17 bases lying between them. Germline V gives CDR1 KGHSH, CDR2 LQKENI. This CDR3 is 15 amino acids long. The CDR3 loop reads CASSTRESRSQPQHF. CDR3 DNA sequence: TGTGCCAGCTCAACTCGGGAAAGTAGAAGTCAGCCCCAGCATTTT.

The rearrangement uses TRBV6-2 or TRBV6-3 and TRBJ1-2, with D hard to call. V was shortened by 4 bases and J by 8 bases, with 11 bases between the two germline ends. The CDR3 contains 12 residues. Germline V gene data show CDR1 as MNHEY and CDR2 as SVGEGT. CDR3 in DNA: TGTGCCAGCAGTTCGGCGGCCTGGGGCTACACCTTC. Its translation is CASSSAAWGYTF.

The chain joins TRBV6-1 to TRBJ2-4; TRBD2 is a possible D gene (5 bases). This CDR3 spans 13 amino acids. The germline gives CDR1 MNHNS, CDR2 SASEGT. Trimming took off 2 bases at V and 4 bases at J, with 6 bases between the two ends. CDR3 sequence: CASSEREKNIQYF. In DNA, the CDR3 is TGTGCCAGCAGTGAACGGGAAAAAAACATTCAGTACTTC.

The gene calls are TRBV2 and TRBJ1-1, with TRBD1 as a possible D gene (5 bases). V was clipped by 6 bases and J by 7 bases, with 12 bases between them. Germline CDR1 reads SNHLY; CDR2 reads FYNNEI. The CDR3 runs 12 residues. The CDR3 reads CASRTTGGEAFF. CDR3 nucleotides: TGTGCCAGCAGGACCACCGGGGGTGAAGCTTTCTTT.

The J gene is TRBJ1-4, the V gene TRBV27; the D gene is possibly TRBD1 (5 bases). CDR3 length equals 16 residues. Per the germline V gene, CDR1 is MNHEY and CDR2 is SMNVEV (reference sequence). Trimming removed 3 bases from V and 0 bases from J, with 11 bases in between. CDR3 loop: CASSLPDSATNEKLFF. Written as DNA, the CDR3 is TGTGCCAGCAGTTTGCCTGACAGTGCAACTAATGAAAAACTGTTTTTT.

The chain uses TRBV2 and TRBJ1-1; possible D gene TRBD1, 5 bases. CDR3 length: 15 residues. Trimming shortened V by 7 bases and J by 0 bases, and 15 bases separated the two germline ends. Germline values: CDR1 SNHLY, CDR2 FYNNEI. Written as DNA, the CDR3 is TGTGCCAGCATTGTAGGGGCCCGCATGAACACTGAAGCTTTCTTT. It translates to CASIVGARMNTEAFF.

The chain couples TRBV30 to TRBJ1-5, with D possibly being TRBD1 (6 bases). CDR3 length equals 14 residues. CDR1 and CDR2 (germline): GTSNPN, SVGIG (reference sequence). Trimming left V 1 base short and J 3 bases short, with 10 bases between. CDR3 nucleotide sequence: TGTGCCTGGAGTGGGACAGCGACCAATCAGCCCCAGCATTTT. Encoded protein: CAWSGTATNQPQHF.

The V gene is TRBV7-9, the J gene TRBJ1-1; D is perhaps TRBD1 (6 bases). V lost 1 base, J lost 0 bases, and 12 bases lay in between. This CDR3 is built from 16 residues. The germline gives CDR1 SEHNR, CDR2 FQNEAQ (reference sequence). The chain's CDR3 is CASSLGRTALNTEAFF. In DNA form, the CDR3 reads TGTGCCAGCAGCTTAGGAAGGACAGCTCTGAACACTGAAGCTTTCTTT.

This chain links TRBV27 with TRBJ2-7; D is unresolved. The ends were cut back, 2 bases at V and 6 bases at J, with 14 bases in the middle. The germline V gene has CDR1 MNHEY and CDR2 SMNVEV (reference sequence). This CDR3 contains 14 residues. The CDR3 sequence is CASSLSSPPGEQYF. The CDR3 region has the DNA TGTGCCAGCAGTTTAAGTTCCCCTCCAGGCGAGCAGTACTTC.

The rearrangement links TRBV6-5 to TRBJ1-1, with a weak D call TRBD1 (6 bases). Per germline, CDR1 MNHEY and CDR2 SVGAGI. Trimming removed 6 bases from V and 7 bases from J, with 15 bases in between. This CDR3 has 13 amino acids. The chain's CDR3 is CASSSILGGEAFF. The CDR3 bases are TGTGCCAGCAGCTCTATCTTAGGGGGTGAAGCTTTCTTT.

V usage is TRBV19 and J usage is TRBJ2-7; the match to TRBD1 covers 7 bases. Per germline, CDR1 LNHDA and CDR2 SQIVND (reference sequence). This CDR3 spans 12 amino acids. Losses at the gene ends were 8 bases for V and 1 base for J; bases not matched to a gene: 2. CDR3 protein: CASAGGSYEQYF. CDR3 bases: TGTGCCAGTGCAGGGGGTTCCTACGAGCAGTACTTC.

The chain recombines TRBV29-1 with TRBJ1-2, with 10 bases that match TRBD1. Unmatched junction bases numbered 10, after V lost 3 bases and J lost 3 bases. The germline CDR1 and CDR2 sequences are SQVTM and ANQGSEA. This CDR3 is 16 amino acids long. The chain's CDR3 is CSVDTGQGIGDYGYTF. The CDR3 nucleotides are TGCAGCGTTGATACGGGACAGGGGATTGGGGACTATGGCTACACCTTC.

This clone appeared once. The rearrangement uses TRBV20-1 and TRBJ1-5, with D uncertain. The ends were cut back, 3 bases at V and 0 bases at J, with 9 bases in the middle. Germline assignment: CDR1 DFQATT and CDR2 SNEGSKA (reference sequence). The CDR3 consists of 14 residues. The CDR3 is CSASLSYSNQPQHF. The DNA for the CDR3 is TGCAGTGCTAGTTTGAGTTATAGCAATCAGCCCCAGCATTTT.

The chain combines TRBV6-5 with TRBJ1-4, with TRBD1 matching over 7 bases. The germline V gene has CDR1 MNHEY and CDR2 SVGAGI. This CDR3 is built from 14 residues. The junction had 7 bases not matched to a gene; V was cut back by 8 bases and J by 4 bases. CDR3 bases: TGTGCCAGCTCCAAGACAGGGAATAATGAAAAACTGTTTTTT. Translation: CASSKTGNNEKLFF.

The rearrangement links TRBV4-1 to TRBJ2-1, with 7 bases fitting TRBD1. Unmatched junction bases numbered 9, after V lost 1 base and J lost 6 bases. The V gene's germline CDR1 is MGHRA and CDR2 YSYEKL. The CDR3 totals 16 residues. The CDR3 here is CASSQGRQGRGNEQFF. CDR3 in DNA: TGCGCCAGCAGCCAAGGCCGACAGGGTCGGGGCAATGAGCAGTTCTTC.